This T cell receptor (beta chain) was sequenced during a study of blood T cells in healthy people across ages. In regard to this clonotype: Its cognate antigen is unknown.

Per individual sample, total RNA of at least 6 micrograms was extracted. Next came a second PCR, run for about 6 to 11 cycles, which used a sample-barcoded 5' primer along with a J-beta primer mix. Through a template-switch adaptor with 12 random nucleotides, each cDNA molecule received a tag. One entry per CDR3 protein, called by TCRdb with MiXCR from the 5' RACE reads. The sample consists of about 780,000 distinct CDR3 sequences, 35% to 50% of them appearing once. The CDR3 spans 16 residues. V shed 7 bases and J 4 bases; nucleotides not matched to a gene: 7. The germline gives CDR1 SQVTM, CDR2 ANQGSEA. Whole-study findings and limits: Strong correlation linked observed beta diversity and percent naive T cells.

The rearrangement links TRBV29-1 to TRBJ2-2; 15 nucleotides line up with TRBD2. The source is an elderly man in good health. Sequencing input: blood. The CDR3: CSAWRGLAGGTGELFF. DNA of the CDR3: TGCAGCGCCTGGCGGGGACTAGCGGGAGGCACCGGGGAGCTGTTTTTT.